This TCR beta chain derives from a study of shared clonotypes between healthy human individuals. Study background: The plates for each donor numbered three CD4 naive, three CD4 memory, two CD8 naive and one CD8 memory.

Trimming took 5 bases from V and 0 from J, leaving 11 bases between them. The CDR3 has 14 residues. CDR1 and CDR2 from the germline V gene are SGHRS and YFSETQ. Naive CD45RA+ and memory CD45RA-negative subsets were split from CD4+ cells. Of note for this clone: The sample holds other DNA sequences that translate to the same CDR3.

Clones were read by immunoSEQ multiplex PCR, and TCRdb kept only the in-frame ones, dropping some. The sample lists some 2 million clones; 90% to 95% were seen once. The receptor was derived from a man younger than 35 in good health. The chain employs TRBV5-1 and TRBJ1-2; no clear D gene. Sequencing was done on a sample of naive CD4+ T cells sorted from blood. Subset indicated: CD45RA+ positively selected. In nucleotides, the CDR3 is TGCGCCAGCAGTACGGACCGAGCTAACTATGGCTACACCTTC. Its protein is CASSTDRANYGYTF.